This T cell receptor beta chain was sequenced for a study of TIL therapy for anti-PD-1-resistant metastatic lung cancer. In the study overall: Progressing patients received lymphodepletion, expanded TIL infusion and IL-2.

The libraries were made with immunoSEQ v3. Method: immunoSEQ multiplex PCR; TCRdb's copy keeps in-frame clones and lacks some. The table has more than 45,000 clones, around 86% seen once; the top ten hold just over 2.5%. Germline CDR1 reads MDHEN; CDR2 reads SYDVKM. This CDR3 comprises 16 residues. V was clipped by 2 bases and J by 1 base, with 12 bases between them. Time point in this sample: pre-treatment sample, taken before nivolumab and TIL therapy. Sequencing used blood, obtained at baseline. The chain is built from TRBV28 and TRBJ1-5; unclear D gene. The receptor's source is a person aged 25 to 85 with non-small cell lung cancer. This CDR3 reads CASSLRSLVSNQPQHF. The CDR3 bases are TGTGCCAGCAGTTTACGATCCCTAGTAAGCAATCAGCCCCAGCATTTT.